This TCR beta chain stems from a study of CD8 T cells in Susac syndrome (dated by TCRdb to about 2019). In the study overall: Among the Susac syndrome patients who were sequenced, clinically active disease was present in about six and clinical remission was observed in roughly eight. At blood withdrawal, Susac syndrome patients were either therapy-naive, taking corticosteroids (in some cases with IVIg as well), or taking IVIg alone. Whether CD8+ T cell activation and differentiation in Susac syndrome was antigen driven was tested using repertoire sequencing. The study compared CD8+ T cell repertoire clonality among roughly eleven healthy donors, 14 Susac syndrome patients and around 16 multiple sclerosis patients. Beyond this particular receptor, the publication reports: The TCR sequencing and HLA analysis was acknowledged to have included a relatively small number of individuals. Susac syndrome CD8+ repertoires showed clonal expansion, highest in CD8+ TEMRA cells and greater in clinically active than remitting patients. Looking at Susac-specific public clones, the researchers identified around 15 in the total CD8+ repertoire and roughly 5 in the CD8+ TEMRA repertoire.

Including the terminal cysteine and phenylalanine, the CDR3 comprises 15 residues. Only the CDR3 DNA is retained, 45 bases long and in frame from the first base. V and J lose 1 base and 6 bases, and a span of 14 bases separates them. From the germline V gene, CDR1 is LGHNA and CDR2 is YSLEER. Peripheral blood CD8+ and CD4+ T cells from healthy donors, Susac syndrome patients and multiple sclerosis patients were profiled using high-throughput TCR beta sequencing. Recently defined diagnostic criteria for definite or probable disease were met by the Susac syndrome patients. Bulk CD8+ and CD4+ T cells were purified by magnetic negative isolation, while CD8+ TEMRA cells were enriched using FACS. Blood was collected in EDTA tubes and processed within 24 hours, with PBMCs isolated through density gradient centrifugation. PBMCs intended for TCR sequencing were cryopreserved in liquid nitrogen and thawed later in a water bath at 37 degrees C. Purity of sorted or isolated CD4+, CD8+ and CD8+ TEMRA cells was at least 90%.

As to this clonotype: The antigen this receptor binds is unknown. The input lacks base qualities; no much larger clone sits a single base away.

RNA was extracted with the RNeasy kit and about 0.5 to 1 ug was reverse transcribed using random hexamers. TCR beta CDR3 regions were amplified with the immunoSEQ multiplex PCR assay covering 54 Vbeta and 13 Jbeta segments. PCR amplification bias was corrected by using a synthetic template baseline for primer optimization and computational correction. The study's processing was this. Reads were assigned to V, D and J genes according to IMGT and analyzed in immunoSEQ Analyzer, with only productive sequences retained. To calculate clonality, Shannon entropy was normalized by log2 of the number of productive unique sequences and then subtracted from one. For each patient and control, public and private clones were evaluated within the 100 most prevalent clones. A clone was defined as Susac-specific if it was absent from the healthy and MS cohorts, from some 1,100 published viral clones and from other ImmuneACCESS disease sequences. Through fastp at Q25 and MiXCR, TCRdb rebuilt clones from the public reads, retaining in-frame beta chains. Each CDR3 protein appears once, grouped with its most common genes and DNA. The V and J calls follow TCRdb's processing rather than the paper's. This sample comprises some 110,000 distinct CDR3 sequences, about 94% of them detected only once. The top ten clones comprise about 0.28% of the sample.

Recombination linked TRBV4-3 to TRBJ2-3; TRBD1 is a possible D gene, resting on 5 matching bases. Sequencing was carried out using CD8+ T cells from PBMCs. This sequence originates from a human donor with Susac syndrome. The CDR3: CASSQVETVADTQYF. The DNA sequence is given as TGCGCCAGCAGCCAAGTAGAGACAGTGGCGGATACGCAGTATTTT.